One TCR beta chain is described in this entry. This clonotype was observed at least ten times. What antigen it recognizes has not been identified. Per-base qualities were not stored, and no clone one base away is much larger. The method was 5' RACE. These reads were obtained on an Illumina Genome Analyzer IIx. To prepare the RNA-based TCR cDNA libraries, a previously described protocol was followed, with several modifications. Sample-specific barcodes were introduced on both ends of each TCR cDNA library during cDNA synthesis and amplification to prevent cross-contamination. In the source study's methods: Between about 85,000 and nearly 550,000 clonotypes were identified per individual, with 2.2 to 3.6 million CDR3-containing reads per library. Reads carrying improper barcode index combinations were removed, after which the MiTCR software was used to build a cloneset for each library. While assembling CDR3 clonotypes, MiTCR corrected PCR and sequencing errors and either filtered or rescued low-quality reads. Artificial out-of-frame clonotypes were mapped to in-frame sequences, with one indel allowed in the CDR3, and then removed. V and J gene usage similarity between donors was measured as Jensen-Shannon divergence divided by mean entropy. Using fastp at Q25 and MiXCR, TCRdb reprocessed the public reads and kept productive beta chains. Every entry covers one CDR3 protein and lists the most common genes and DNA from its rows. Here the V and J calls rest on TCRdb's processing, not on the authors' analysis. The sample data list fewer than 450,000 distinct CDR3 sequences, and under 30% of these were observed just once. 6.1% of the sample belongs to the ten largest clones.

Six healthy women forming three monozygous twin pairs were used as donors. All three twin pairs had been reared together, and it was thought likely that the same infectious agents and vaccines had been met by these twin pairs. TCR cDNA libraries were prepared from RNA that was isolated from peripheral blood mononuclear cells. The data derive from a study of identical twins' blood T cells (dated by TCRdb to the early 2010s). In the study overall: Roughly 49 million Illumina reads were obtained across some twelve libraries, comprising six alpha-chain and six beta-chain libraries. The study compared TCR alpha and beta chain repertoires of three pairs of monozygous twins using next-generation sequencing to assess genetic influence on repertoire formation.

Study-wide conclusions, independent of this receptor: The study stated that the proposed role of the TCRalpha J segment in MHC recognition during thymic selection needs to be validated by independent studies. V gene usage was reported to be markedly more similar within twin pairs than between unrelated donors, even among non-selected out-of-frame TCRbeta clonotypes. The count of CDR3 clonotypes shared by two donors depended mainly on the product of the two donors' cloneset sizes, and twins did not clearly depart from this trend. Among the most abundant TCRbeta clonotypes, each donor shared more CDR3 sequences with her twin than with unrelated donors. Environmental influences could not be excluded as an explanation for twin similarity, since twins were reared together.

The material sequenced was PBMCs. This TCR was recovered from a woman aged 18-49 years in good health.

For the CDR3, the sequence is CASSRGSHEAFF. The bases are TGTGCCAGCTCGAGGGGCTCCCATGAAGCTTTCTTT. The chain employs TRBV14 and TRBJ1-1, with TRBD1 perhaps the D gene, on 5 matching bases. The CDR3 measures 12 amino acids from cysteine to phenylalanine. The only DNA kept is the CDR3, 36 bases in frame from the first base. Cut back by 8 bases and 7 bases, the V and J ends lie 14 bases apart. The germline V gene yields SGHDN for CDR1 and FVKESK for CDR2.